The clone carrying this T cell receptor beta chain was seen once. V was clipped by 5 bases and J by 11 bases; unmatched bases: 10. Germline V gene lookup returns CDR1 MNHEY and CDR2 SVGAGI. The CDR3 is 14 amino acids. Patients with chemo-refractory metastatic non-small-cell lung cancer received focal radiation plus CTLA-4 blockade with ipilimumab. The sample originates from a study of radiotherapy plus CTLA-4 blockade in lung cancer. Data came from immunoSEQ multiplex PCR; TCRdb stores just in-frame clones and leaves some out. The sample records around 41,000 clones, roughly 67% being singletons. The material sequenced was peripheral blood, taken from a patient treated with radiotherapy plus ipilimumab. V usage is TRBV6-5 and J usage is TRBJ1-1, with 11 bases that match TRBD1. The clonotype originates from a human donor with non-small cell lung cancer who had a partial response to radiotherapy plus ipilimumab. Here the CDR3 reads CASSEDRGLGNAFF. Here the CDR3 DNA reads TGTGCCAGCAGTGAGGACAGGGGGCTGGGGAATGCTTTCTTT.